This T cell receptor beta chain is from a study of regulatory T cells in long-lasting Graves disease (TCRdb year 2021). In terms of the full investigation: Persistent Graves' disease meant more than 5 years of antithyroid drug treatment with TSH receptor autoantibodies that stayed positive. The study was registered as a clinical trial and conducted in China. TCR sequencing covered about 13 persistent and roughly 20 newly diagnosed Graves' disease patients, 33 samples in total. Antithyroid drugs had been taken for approximately 9.7 years on average by persistent Graves' disease patients in the clinical cohort. Persistent Graves' disease patients were compared with newly diagnosed Graves' disease patients by peripheral blood TCR sequencing and RNA sequencing.

Library generation was performed with multiplex PCR. TCRdb lists the instrument as Illumina HiSeq 4000. To build TCR beta libraries, CDR3 regions were amplified by Arm-PCR using iRepertoire HTBI primers. Before sequencing, the PCR products underwent gel purification. The published analysis was carried out like this. Across samples, 62 TRBV and 15 or so TRBJ segments were identified and used for gene usage analysis of CDR3 amino acid clonotypes. Filtered high-quality paired reads were merged into contigs using COPE and FqMerger. BLAST was used to align contigs to IMGT TRBV, TRBD and TRBJ reference genes, and CDR3 was defined according to IMGT. Highly expanded clones were defined as clonotypes with a frequency above 0.1%. Shannon entropy served as the measure of repertoire diversity, while the Gini coefficient captured V-J evenness. Public clonotypes were defined as clonotypes shared by more than one individual. TCRdb handled the public reads itself, with Q25 trimming in fastp and clone calling in MiXCR, and kept productive beta chains. Every CDR3 protein is listed once, alongside the most common genes and DNA of its rows. TCRdb, not the authors, supplied the V and J calls. In all, the sample holds about 290,000 distinct CDR3 sequences, and 22% of those were seen once. The ten largest clones take up around 50% of the sample.

The time point label on this specimen signifies: persistent/refractory GD, antithyroid drugs over 5 years with positive TRAb. RNA was extracted from PBMCs in TRIzol for both TCR sequencing and RNA sequencing. Graves' disease was diagnosed according to American Thyroid Association guidelines. Recruitment of patients was carried out at an endocrinology department in Xi'an, China. From each patient, 7.5 to 9.5 milliliters of peripheral blood was collected into an EDTA anticoagulant tube. Ficoll Paque Plus density gradient separation was used to isolate PBMCs, and no additional T cell sorting was done. RNA quality was checked with an Agilent 2100 Bioanalyzer and agarose gel, and concentration with a NanoDrop 2000. The table lists this clonotype with a few counts. Its cognate antigen has yet to be identified. There are no base qualities to consult, and no much larger clone falls within one base. V gives up 2 bases and J gives up 8 bases, and the segment between their germline ends measures 10 bases. Inclusive of the bounding cysteine and phenylalanine, the CDR3 is 12 residues long. Solely the CDR3 DNA is kept, with 36 bases framed from the first base. From the germline V gene, CDR1 is SGHRS and CDR2 is YFSETQ.

Here is what the overall study found, with its caveats: As a limitation, the authors acknowledged that the small sample size may reduce accuracy. A larger number of public clonotypes was shared among persistent patients (fewer than 3,000) than among newly diagnosed patients (around 890). Sequencing and analysis were restricted to the TCR beta chain. Preferential use of TRBV28, TRBJ1-2 and TRBJ2-5 was observed in persistent disease, whereas TRBV20-1 and TRBJ2-1 were favored in newly diagnosed disease. Only peripheral blood was studied, because thyroid tissue, the primary lesion, was inaccessible. Compared with newly diagnosed patients, patients with persistent Graves' disease had lower TCR Shannon entropy and fewer highly expanded clones, which suggests clonal expansion.

The starting material was peripheral blood mononuclear cells (PBMCs), obtained when the disease was refractory, from a patient treated with antithyroid drugs. The sequence derives from a female donor with Graves disease. The chain is made from TRBV5-1 and TRBJ1-2, with the D gene uncertain. The DNA sequence reads TGCGCCAGCAGCTTAGATTGGGAAGGCTACACCTTC. Protein translation: CASSLDWEGYTF.